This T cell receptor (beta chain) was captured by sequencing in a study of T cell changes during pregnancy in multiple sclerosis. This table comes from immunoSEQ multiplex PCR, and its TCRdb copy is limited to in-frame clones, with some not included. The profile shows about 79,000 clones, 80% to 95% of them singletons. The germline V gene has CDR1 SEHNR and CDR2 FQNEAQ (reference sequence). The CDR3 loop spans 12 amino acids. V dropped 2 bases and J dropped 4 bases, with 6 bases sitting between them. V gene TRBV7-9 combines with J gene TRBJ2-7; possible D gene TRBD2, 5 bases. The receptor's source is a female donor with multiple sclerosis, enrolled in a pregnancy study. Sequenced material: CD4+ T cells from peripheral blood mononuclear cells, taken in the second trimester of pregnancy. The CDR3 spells CASSLRGYEQYF. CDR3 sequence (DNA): TGTGCCAGCAGCTTAAGAGGGTACGAGCAGTACTTC. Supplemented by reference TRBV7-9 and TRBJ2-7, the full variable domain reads DTGVSQNPRHKITKRGQNVTFRCDPISEHNRLYWYRQTLGQGPEFLTYFQNEAQLEKSRLLSDRFSAERPKGSFSTLEIQRTEQGDSAMYLCASSLRGYEQYFGPGTRLTVT.